Following are 32 T cell receptor beta chains from one sample sequenced in a study of cytomegalovirus exposure and HLA in healthy donors. The PCR ran on 60 Vbeta and 13 Jbeta primers. Using immunoSEQ multiplex PCR, the repertoire was profiled, and TCRdb retains in-frame clones only, with some absent. In the table there are approximately 120,000 clones, under 85% of which are singletons. The sample taken for sequencing was PBMCs. The receptors were gathered from a woman aged 50 to 60 in good health and CMV-seropositive.

The sample holds a few counts of this clone. The gene calls are TRBV11-3 and TRBJ2-4; D is undetermined. V lost 5 bases to trimming and J lost 1 base, with 12 bases between them. The CDR3 is 15 amino acids. Per germline, CDR1 SGHNT and CDR2 YENEEA. The chain's CDR3 is CASSAELRAKNIQYF. Written as DNA, the CDR3 is TGTGCCAGCAGCGCAGAACTGCGGGCCAAAAACATTCAGTACTTC.

The rearrangement uses TRBV7-3 and TRBJ1-1, with D perhaps matching TRBD1 (5 bases). Germline assignment: CDR1 SGHTA and CDR2 FQGTGA. The CDR3 consists of 16 residues. Trimming cost V 0 bases and J 3 bases, with 14 bases left between them. CDR3 coding DNA: TGTGCCAGCAGCTTAACCGGCGGGGGACGAGACACTGAAGCTTTCTTT. Its translation is CASSLTGGGRDTEAFF.

The V and J genes are TRBV9 and TRBJ2-5; 10 bases agree with TRBD1. Germline V lookup: CDR1 SGDLS, CDR2 YYNGEE. CDR3 size: 16 residues. The junction had 8 bases not matched to a gene; V was cut back by 4 bases and J by 2 bases. CDR3 in DNA: TGTGCCAGCAGCCCGATTTGGACAGGGGGGCAAGAGACCCAGTACTTC. It codes for CASSPIWTGGQETQYF. The full variable domain, rest sourced from reference TRBV9 and TRBJ2-5, is DSGVTQTPKHLITATGQRVTLRCSPRSGDLSVYWYQQSLDQGLQFLIQYYNGEERAKGNILERFSAQQFPDLHSELNLSSLELGDSALYFCASSPIWTGGQETQYFGPGTRLLVL.

The chain uses TRBV7-3 and TRBJ2-3; TRBD2 matches at 10 bases. The CDR3 is made up of 16 amino acids. Germline CDR1 reads SGHTA; CDR2 reads FQGTGA. The J segment lost 5 bases and the V segment lost 0 bases, leaving 5 bases of the junction unmatched. The chain's CDR3 is CASSLTLAGVGDTQYF. CDR3 bases: TGTGCCAGCAGCTTAACGCTAGCGGGGGTTGGAGATACGCAGTATTTT.

This clone was picked up one time. The chain is built from TRBV5-4 and TRBJ2-2, with 8 nucleotides matching TRBD1. This CDR3 is built from 16 residues. V lost 0 bases, J lost 1 base, and 2 bases stayed unmatched. CDR1 is SGHNT and CDR2 is YYREEE in the germline V gene (reference sequence). Written as DNA, the CDR3 is TGTGCCAGCAGCTTGGACAGGGGGTTGAACACCGGGGAGCTGTTTTTT. Protein: CASSLDRGLNTGELFF.

This chain joins TRBV19 and TRBJ2-7; TRBD1 aligns across 8 bases. Unmatched junction bases numbered 9, after V lost 5 bases and J lost 0 bases. There are 16 residues in the CDR3. Germline V gives CDR1 LNHDA, CDR2 SQIVND (reference sequence). The CDR3, as DNA: TGTGCCAGTAGTGTACAGGGACAGGTGGCCTCCTACGAGCAGTACTTC. Translated, it gives CASSVQGQVASYEQYF.

This chain connects TRBV10-1 to TRBJ2-3, with D maybe TRBD1 (6 bases). The length of the CDR3 is 17 residues. CDR1 is WNHNN, CDR2 SYGVQD, per germline (reference sequence). V dropped 4 bases and J dropped 2 bases, with 19 bases sitting between them. The CDR3 coding sequence is TGCGCCAGCAGTGGAACAACAGGGAGCCTCCTCACAGATACGCAGTATTTT. Residues: CASSGTTGSLLTDTQYF.

The chain is built from TRBV6-1 and TRBJ1-4, with D possibly being TRBD1 (6 bases). This CDR3 is built from 13 residues. Between the trimmed V and J ends, which lost 4 bases and 8 bases, there was a span of 11 bases. From germline, CDR1 is MNHNS and CDR2 SASEGT. Written as DNA, the CDR3 is TGTGCCAGCAGTGTAACAGGGCGGGAAAAACTGTTTTTT. Translated, it gives CASSVTGREKLFF.

V usage is TRBV29-1 and J usage is TRBJ2-5, with TRBD1 matching 8 bases. V lost 4 bases and J lost 5; bases outside the gene matches: 6. Germline CDR1 SQVTM, CDR2 ANQGSEA. CDR3 length: 13 amino acids. The CDR3 DNA is TGCAGCGTTGGCAGGGGGCTAGGGGAGACCCAGTACTTC. Translating gives CSVGRGLGETQYF.

The V and J genes are TRBV11-3 and TRBJ2-3, with D perhaps matching TRBD2 (6 bases). The germline V gene encodes CDR1 SGHNT and CDR2 YENEEA. The CDR3 length is 13 residues. V was clipped by 5 bases and J by 6 bases, with 12 bases between them. Written as DNA, the CDR3 is TGTGCCAGCAGCCCGGGAGTGGCGGATACGCAGTATTTT. Translated: CASSPGVADTQYF.

The chain links TRBV7-9 to TRBJ1-2; 12 positions agree with TRBD1. This CDR3 spans 15 amino acids. With V trimmed by 5 bases and J by 10 bases, 11 bases remained unmatched. Germline values: CDR1 SEHNR, CDR2 FQNEAQ (reference sequence). CDR3 bases: TGTGCCAGCAGCCTAACCGGGACAGGGGGCTCATCCTACACCTTC. This translates into CASSLTGTGGSSYTF.

The gene calls are TRBV6-6 and TRBJ2-7; weak D call: TRBD1 (7 bases). V gave up 5 bases and J gave up 0 bases, with 11 bases separating them. Germline V gene data show CDR1 as MNHNY and CDR2 as SVGAGI (reference sequence). The CDR3 sequence is 14 residues long. CDR3 protein: CASSTQGGSYEQYF. The CDR3 bases are TGTGCCAGCAGTACTCAGGGGGGCTCCTACGAGCAGTACTTC.

This clone was found once. V and J are TRBV6-5 and TRBJ2-2; TRBD2 matches at 7 bases. V dropped 2 bases and J dropped 6; count of bases not matched to a gene: 0. There are 13 residues in the CDR3. The germline CDR1 and CDR2 sequences are MNHEY and SVGAGI. The CDR3 is CASSYLAAGELFF. The CDR3 bases are TGTGCCAGCAGTTACCTAGCGGCCGGGGAGCTGTTTTTT.

This clone was counted a few times. The CDR3 sequence: CASTQGGSTDTQYF. CDR3 sequence (DNA): TGTGCCAGCACCCAAGGGGGAAGCACAGATACGCAGTATTTT. The chain employs TRBV6-6 and TRBJ2-3; the D gene is possibly TRBD1 (6 bases). This CDR3 has 14 residues. V lost 7 bases and J lost 0, with 11 bases in between. Germline CDR1 MNHNY, CDR2 SVGAGI (reference sequence).

With respect to this clone: The sample contains more than one DNA sequence encoding this CDR3. The J gene is TRBJ2-3, the V gene TRBV5-1, with D perhaps matching TRBD2 (6 bases). Germline V gene sequence: CDR1 SGHRS, CDR2 YFSETQ. The CDR3 is made up of 15 amino acids. Trimming took off 0 bases at V and 4 bases at J, with 12 bases between the two ends. CDR3 region: CASSLGDREADTQYF. The CDR3 nucleotides are TGCGCCAGCAGCTTGGGGGATAGGGAGGCAGATACGCAGTATTTT.

V is TRBV29-1 and J is TRBJ2-5; 9 bases are shared with TRBD1. Near its end, the DNA agrees better with TRBJ2-7, so the J call may be wrong. This CDR3 spans 13 amino acids. In germline, CDR1 is SQVTM, CDR2 ANQGSEA. CDR3 protein: CSVTPGTGYEQYF. For the CDR3, the DNA is TGCAGCGTGACGCCCGGGACAGGGTACGAGCAGTACTTC.

This chain uses TRBV4-3 with TRBJ2-7, with TRBD2 as a possible D gene (6 bases). Trimming shortened V by 0 bases and J by 2 bases, and 11 bases separated the two germline ends. The CDR3 covers 15 residues. CDR1 LGHNA and CDR2 YSLEER come from the germline V gene. The CDR3 DNA is TGCGCCAGCAGCCAAGATCCCGGGGGTCCCTACGAGCAGTACTTC. Translation gives CASSQDPGGPYEQYF.

This CDR3 is CASSPGQESSGNTIYF. The CDR3 coding sequence is TGTGCCAGCAGCCCCGGACAGGAGAGCTCTGGAAACACCATATATTTT. The V and J genes are TRBV7-9 and TRBJ1-3, with TRBD1 matching 7 bases. The length of the CDR3 is 16 residues. V lost 5 bases to trimming and J lost 0 bases; unmatched junction nucleotides: 7. CDR1 SEHNR and CDR2 FQNEAQ come from the germline V gene (reference sequence).

This clone was seen a single time. The sample contains more than one DNA sequence encoding this CDR3. V is TRBV11-2 and J is TRBJ2-1, with TRBD2 matching over 7 bases. CDR1 SGHAT and CDR2 FQNNGV come from the germline V gene. The length of the CDR3 is 17 residues. V was pared by 1 base and J by 8 bases, with 14 bases of the junction left unmatched. The DNA for the CDR3 is TGTGCCAGCAGCTTAGGACTGGGGGGGGGTAGGTTCCATGAGCAGTTCTTC. Protein product: CASSLGLGGGRFHEQFF.

The sample holds a few counts of this clone. V is TRBV5-6 and J is TRBJ2-7, with 7 positions matching TRBD1. Germline V lookup: CDR1 SGHDT, CDR2 YYEEEE. CDR3 size: 15 residues. J lost 7 bases, V lost 2 bases, and 12 bases had no gene match. CDR3 in amino acids: CASSFTGQRVGEQYF. As DNA, the CDR3 is TGTGCCAGCAGCTTCACGGGACAGAGGGTGGGAGAGCAGTACTTC.

The gene calls are TRBV7-9 and TRBJ2-7; perhaps TRBD2 as D (5 bases). This CDR3 contains 15 residues. Germline values: CDR1 SEHNR, CDR2 FQNEAQ (reference sequence). V was shortened by 1 base and J by 0 bases, with 10 bases between the two germline ends. In nucleotides, the CDR3 is TGTGCCAGCAGCTTAGTCGGGGATTTCTCCTACGAGCAGTACTTC. Amino acid sequence: CASSLVGDFSYEQYF.

The chain uses TRBV5-4 and TRBJ1-5; 7 bases line up with TRBD1. The CDR3 totals 15 residues. Trimming cost V 3 bases and J 4 bases; bases outside gene matches: 7. Germline lookup yields CDR1 SGHNT and CDR2 YYREEE (reference sequence). This CDR3 is CASSSEGGANQPQHF. CDR3 DNA: TGTGCCAGCAGCTCGGAAGGGGGCGCGAATCAGCCCCAGCATTTT.

This chain uses TRBV2 with TRBJ2-5, with TRBD2 matching over 8 bases. Germline V gene sequence: CDR1 SNHLY, CDR2 FYNNEI. CDR3 length: 16 amino acids. The ends lost 2 bases at V and 4 bases at J; junction bases unmatched: 9. The CDR3 DNA sequence: TGTGCCAGCAGTGAAAGGCCAGCGGGGGACCGAGAGACCCAGTACTTC. It translates to CASSERPAGDRETQYF. Combining the CDR3 with reference TRBV2 and TRBJ2-5 gives the whole variable domain EPEVTQTPSHQVTQMGQEVILRCVPISNHLYFYWYRQILGQKVEFLVSFYNNEISEKSEIFDDQFSVERPDGSNFTLKIRSTKLEDSAMYFCASSERPAGDRETQYFGPGTRLLVL.

This clone was observed a handful of times. The CDR3, as DNA: TGCACCAGCAGCCAAGATTACCTAGCGGGATCCTCCTACAATGAGCAGTTCTTC. Its protein is CTSSQDYLAGSSYNEQFF. The chain has TRBV1 and TRBJ2-1; no check of the table's D call, TRBD2, against the DNA was made. TRBV1 is annotated as a pseudogene. The CDR3 is 18 amino acids.

The CDR3 DNA follows: TGCGCCAGCAGCCAAACGGTGACAGGGGATCATTATGGCTACACCTTC. As protein: CASSQTVTGDHYGYTF. V and J are TRBV4-1 and TRBJ1-2; TRBD1 agrees at 8 bases. The germline V gene encodes CDR1 MGHRA and CDR2 YSYEKL. This CDR3 spans 16 amino acids. V lost 2 bases to trimming and J lost 5 bases; unmatched junction nucleotides: 10.

The V call is TRBV14, the J call TRBJ2-1; 11 nucleotides line up with TRBD2. CDR1 and CDR2 (germline): SGHDN, FVKESK. This CDR3 contains 16 residues. The V segment lost 3 bases and the J segment 8 bases; nucleotides outside the gene matches: 9. The CDR3 region has the DNA TGTGCCAGCAGCCATGGACTAGCGGGTTTAGGGTATGAGCAGTTCTTC. The encoded protein is CASSHGLAGLGYEQFF. The complete variable domain, with remaining parts taken from reference TRBV14 and TRBJ2-1, reads EAGVTQFPSHSVIEKGQTVTLRCDPISGHDNLYWYRRVMGKEIKFLLHFVKESKQDESGMPNNRFLAERTGGTYSTLKVQPAELEDSGVYFCASSHGLAGLGYEQFFGPGTRLTVL.

The chain links TRBV28 to TRBJ2-4, with 13 nucleotides matching TRBD2. The CDR3 runs 21 residues. Germline V gene data show CDR1 as MDHEN and CDR2 as SYDVKM. The junction had 13 bases not matched to a gene; V was cut back by 2 bases and J by 0 bases. CDR3 loop: CASSLVFFGLAGAGAKNIQYF. The CDR3 DNA reads TGTGCCAGCAGTTTAGTTTTTTTCGGACTAGCGGGGGCCGGAGCCAAAAACATTCAGTACTTC.

CDR3 in DNA: TGTGCCATCAGTGTATCCGTCCGTGGAGGCGATGAGCAGTTCTTC. Translating gives CAISVSVRGGDEQFF. The rearrangement joins TRBV10-3 to TRBJ2-1; TRBD2 is a possible D gene (5 bases). V lost 4 bases to trimming and J lost 8 bases, with 18 bases between them. The CDR3 loop spans 15 amino acids. Germline loops: CDR1 ENHRY, CDR2 SYGVKD.

The chain joins TRBV5-8 to TRBJ2-3, with TRBD2 matching 8 bases. The length of the CDR3 is 16 residues. V shed 1 base, J shed 3 bases, and the junction held 7 bases outside the gene matches. Germline V gene sequence: CDR1 SGHTS, CDR2 YDEGEE. The CDR3 reads CASSLTSGLRTDTQYF. CDR3 DNA sequence: TGTGCCAGCAGCTTGACTAGCGGCCTGAGGACAGATACGCAGTATTTT.

This clone was picked up one time. The rearrangement links TRBV5-1 to TRBJ2-7; the D gene is possibly TRBD2 (5 bases). V lost 4 bases and J 5 bases, leaving 19 bases between the germline ends. The CDR3 length is 15 residues. In germline, CDR1 is SGHRS, CDR2 YFSETQ. CDR3 sequence: CASSPTHGDYNEQYF. The CDR3 nucleotides read TGCGCCAGCAGCCCGACCCATGGAGACTATAACGAGCAGTACTTC.

In this sample, this clone turned up once. CDR3 coding DNA: TGTGCCAGCAGCTTAGCGCCCGGGCGCCAGGGGGAGACCCAGTACTTC. This codes for CASSLAPGRQGETQYF. The chain employs TRBV7-6 and TRBJ2-5; D is possibly TRBD1 (6 bases). From germline, CDR1 is SGHVS and CDR2 FNYEAQ. The V and J ends lost 0 bases and 5 bases respectively, with 16 bases between them. The CDR3 sequence is 16 residues long.

The chain couples TRBV27 to TRBJ2-5; 7 bases are a match to TRBD1. The germline V gene has CDR1 MNHEY and CDR2 SMNVEV (reference sequence). The CDR3 is 16 residues long. Germline trimming cut 2 bases from V and 4 bases from J; bases unmatched to any gene: 10. The CDR3 here is CASSLRGRLMGETQYF. In DNA, the CDR3 is TGTGCCAGCAGTTTAAGGGGGCGACTAATGGGAGAGACCCAGTACTTC.